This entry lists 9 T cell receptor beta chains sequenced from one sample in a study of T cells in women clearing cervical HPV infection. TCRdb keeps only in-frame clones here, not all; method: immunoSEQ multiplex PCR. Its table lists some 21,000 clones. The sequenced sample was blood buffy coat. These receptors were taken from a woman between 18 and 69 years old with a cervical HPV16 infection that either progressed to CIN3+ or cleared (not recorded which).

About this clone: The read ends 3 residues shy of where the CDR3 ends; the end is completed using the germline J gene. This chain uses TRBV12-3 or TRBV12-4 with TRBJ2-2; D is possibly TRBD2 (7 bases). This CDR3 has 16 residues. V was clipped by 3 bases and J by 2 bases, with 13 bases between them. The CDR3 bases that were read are TGTGCCAGCAGTTTTTGGGGGGGGCCTAACACCGGGGAG. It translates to CASSFWGGPNTGE. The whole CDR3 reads CASSFWGGPNTGELFF.

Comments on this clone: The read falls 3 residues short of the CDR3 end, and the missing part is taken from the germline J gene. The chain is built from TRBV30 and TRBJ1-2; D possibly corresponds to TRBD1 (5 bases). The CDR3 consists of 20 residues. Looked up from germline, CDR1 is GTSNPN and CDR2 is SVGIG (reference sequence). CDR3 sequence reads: CAWSVFKGMLMLSSTDTYTF. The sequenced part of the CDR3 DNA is TGTGCCTGGAGTGTCTTTAAAGGCATGTTGATGTTATCTTCGACAGATACC.

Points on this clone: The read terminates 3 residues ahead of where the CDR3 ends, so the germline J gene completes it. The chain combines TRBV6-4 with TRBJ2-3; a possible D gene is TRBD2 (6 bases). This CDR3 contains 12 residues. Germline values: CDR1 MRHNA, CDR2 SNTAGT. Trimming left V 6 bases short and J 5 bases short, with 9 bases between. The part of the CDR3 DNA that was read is TGTGCCAGCAGCCCGGAGGGAGATACG. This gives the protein CASSPEGDT. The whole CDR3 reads CASSPEGDTQYF.

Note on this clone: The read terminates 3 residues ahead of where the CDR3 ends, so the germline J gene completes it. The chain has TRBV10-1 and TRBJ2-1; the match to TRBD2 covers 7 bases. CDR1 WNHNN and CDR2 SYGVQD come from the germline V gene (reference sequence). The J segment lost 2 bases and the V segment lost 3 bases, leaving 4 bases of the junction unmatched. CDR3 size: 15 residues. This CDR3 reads CASSDRGSTYNEQFF. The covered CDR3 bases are TGCGCCAGCAGTGATCGCGGGAGCACCTACAATGAG.

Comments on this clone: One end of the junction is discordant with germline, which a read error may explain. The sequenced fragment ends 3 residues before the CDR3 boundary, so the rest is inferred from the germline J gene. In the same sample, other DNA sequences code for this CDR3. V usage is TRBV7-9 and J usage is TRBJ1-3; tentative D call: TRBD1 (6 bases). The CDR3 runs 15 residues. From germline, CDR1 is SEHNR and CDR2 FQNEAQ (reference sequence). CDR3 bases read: TGTGCCATCCAGGCGGCAGGGGTTCTCGGAAACACT. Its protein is CAIQAAGVLGNT. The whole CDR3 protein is CAIQAAGVLGNTIYF.

CDR3 bases read: TGTGCCTGGAGATGGGGGGTGGTGTCAGATACG. Translation: CAWRWGVVSDT. The entire CDR3 reads CAWRWGVVSDTQYF. The J gene is TRBJ2-3, the V gene TRBV30, with D possibly matching TRBD2 (6 bases). The missing CDR3 end, 3 residues past where the read stops, is filled in from the germline J gene. V lost 3 bases, J lost 4 bases, and 14 bases lay in between. Germline loops: CDR1 GTSNPN, CDR2 SVGIG (reference sequence). CDR3 size: 14 residues.

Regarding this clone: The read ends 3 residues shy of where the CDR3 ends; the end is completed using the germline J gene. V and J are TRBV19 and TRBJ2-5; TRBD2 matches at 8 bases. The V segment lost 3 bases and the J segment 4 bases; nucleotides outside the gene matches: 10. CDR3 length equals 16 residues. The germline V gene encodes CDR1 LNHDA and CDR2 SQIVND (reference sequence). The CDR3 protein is CASSIRPGGVSETQYF. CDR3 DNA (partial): TGTGCCAGTAGTATCCGTCCGGGAGGGGTATCAGAGACC.

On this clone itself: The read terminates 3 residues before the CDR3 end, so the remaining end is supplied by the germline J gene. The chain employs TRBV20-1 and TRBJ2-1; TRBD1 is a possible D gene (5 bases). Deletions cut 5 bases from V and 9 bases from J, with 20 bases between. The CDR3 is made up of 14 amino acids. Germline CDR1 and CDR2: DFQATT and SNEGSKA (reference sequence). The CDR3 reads CSACQSRDFGEQFF. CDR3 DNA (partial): TGCAGTGCTTGCCAATCCAGGGATTTTGGTGAG.

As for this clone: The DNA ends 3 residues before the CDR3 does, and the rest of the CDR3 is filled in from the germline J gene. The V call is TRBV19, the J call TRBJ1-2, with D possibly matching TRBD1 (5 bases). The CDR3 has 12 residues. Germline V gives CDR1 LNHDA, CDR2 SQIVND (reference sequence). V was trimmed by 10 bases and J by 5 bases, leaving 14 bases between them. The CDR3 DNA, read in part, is TGTGCCACCCGCGGGGGTGGGTATGGC. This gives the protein CATRGGGYG. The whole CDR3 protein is CATRGGGYGYTF.